Listed here are 32 T cell receptor beta chains from one sample, sequenced in a study of monozygotic twins with inflammatory bowel disease. Reanalyzing the 5' RACE reads, TCRdb keeps one entry per CDR3 protein, without DNA. Reported are 190,000 or so distinct CDR3 sequences; the ten largest clones contain 1.5% to 2%. The specimen was blood. Receptors originate from a human donor with ulcerative colitis or Crohn's disease, or a healthy co-twin of an affected twin (not recorded which).

The rearrangement joins TRBV20-1 to TRBJ1-6. CDR1 is DFQATT, CDR2 SNEGSKA, per germline (reference sequence). This CDR3 is 16 amino acids long. The CDR3 is CSARESGRSYNSPLHF.

The CDR3 is CASSWVARELFF. The chain employs TRBV6-1 and TRBJ2-2. In germline, CDR1 is MNHNS, CDR2 SASEGT. CDR3 length: 12 amino acids.

The V and J genes are TRBV27 and TRBJ1-2. Looked up from germline, CDR1 is MNHEY and CDR2 is SMNVEV (reference sequence). The CDR3 totals 11 residues. CDR3 in amino acids: CASRGFYGYTF.

This sequence joins TRBV4-1 and TRBJ2-7; the D call from TCRdb, TRBD1, cannot be confirmed without DNA. This CDR3 region has 12 residues. The V gene's germline CDR1 is MGHRA and CDR2 YSYEKL. The CDR3 sequence is CASSQGSYEQYF.

The rearrangement links TRBV9 to TRBJ2-7; TCRdb's D call of TRBD2 is untestable without DNA. CDR3 length: 15 residues. CDR1 is SGDLS, CDR2 YYNGEE, per germline. The CDR3 region is CASSVAGQTRDEQYF.

The rearrangement joins TRBV6-2 or TRBV6-3 to TRBJ2-3; with no DNA, the TCRdb D assignment of TRBD1 cannot be verified. CDR1 is MNHEY and CDR2 is SVGEGT in the germline V gene. CDR3 length: 14 amino acids. The CDR3 region is CASLTGTTTDTQYF.

The rearrangement joins TRBV11-3 to TRBJ2-1; the D call from TCRdb, TRBD2, cannot be confirmed without DNA. Germline assignment: CDR1 SGHNT and CDR2 YENEEA. The CDR3 loop spans 13 amino acids. This CDR3 reads CASSRDTSGLQFF.

The chain joins TRBV11-3 to TRBJ2-3; the TCRdb D gene call, TRBD2, has no DNA to confirm it. The CDR3 spans 15 residues. Germline-derived CDR1 and CDR2 are SGHNT and YENEEA. Here the CDR3 reads CASSLGTRSTDTQYF.

The chain is built from TRBV3-1 and TRBJ2-2; the TRBD1 assignment by TCRdb is unverifiable without DNA. The germline CDR1 and CDR2 sequences are LGHDT and YNNKEL (reference sequence). The CDR3 covers 15 residues. Here the CDR3 reads CASSHRGANTGELFF.

The rearrangement links TRBV9 to TRBJ2-7; there is no DNA to check the TCRdb D call of TRBD2. The CDR3 runs to 14 residues. Germline-derived CDR1 and CDR2 are SGDLS and YYNGEE. The CDR3 is CASSVRDLPYEQYF.

The chain couples TRBV5-6 to TRBJ1-2. Germline assignment: CDR1 SGHDT and CDR2 YYEEEE. The CDR3 covers 15 residues. The CDR3: CASSFAAAGRSGYTF.

The chain is built from TRBV20-1 and TRBJ2-7; TCRdb gives TRBD1 as the D gene, but with no DNA this cannot be confirmed. The CDR3 contains 12 residues. Per germline, CDR1 DFQATT and CDR2 SNEGSKA (reference sequence). CDR3 sequence reads: CSVQTGTYEQYF.

This rearrangement joins TRBV11-1 to TRBJ1-1. The CDR3 loop spans 18 amino acids. The germline CDR1 and CDR2 sequences are SGHAT and FQDESV (reference sequence). The CDR3 spells CASSLAVNRLVPGTEAFF.

The chain couples TRBV2 to TRBJ1-1. Germline assignment: CDR1 SNHLY and CDR2 FYNNEI. The CDR3 has 12 amino acids. Here the CDR3 reads CASRGSNTEAFF.

This CDR3 reads CATPQDLASYGYTF. J is TRBJ1-2 and V is TRBV7-9. The germline CDR1 and CDR2 sequences are SEHNR and FQNEAQ (reference sequence). This CDR3 has 14 amino acids.

V and J are TRBV3-1 and TRBJ2-5; TCRdb outputs TRBD2, but without DNA this stays unchecked. CDR1 is LGHDT and CDR2 is YNNKEL in the germline V gene (reference sequence). This CDR3 spans 15 amino acids. CDR3 loop: CASSQVRSGQETQYF.

V gene TRBV20-1 combines with J gene TRBJ2-6; the TRBD1 assignment by TCRdb is unverifiable without DNA. CDR3 length: 17 amino acids. Germline CDR1 and CDR2: DFQATT and SNEGSKA (reference sequence). CDR3 sequence: CSARDPDRSSGANVLTF.

The chain carries TRBV12-3 or TRBV12-4 and TRBJ1-5. The CDR3 sequence is 14 residues long. CDR3 protein: CASSLWQKGQPQHF.

The CDR3 loop is CASMSGQRNEQFF. The chain joins TRBV19 to TRBJ2-1; lacking DNA, the TRBD1 call made by TCRdb goes unchecked. The CDR3 loop spans 13 amino acids. CDR1 and CDR2 from the germline V gene are LNHDA and SQIVND (reference sequence). The full variable domain, with the rest looked up from reference TRBV19 and TRBJ2-1, is DGGITQSPKYLFRKEGQNVTLSCEQNLNHDAMYWYRQDPGQGLRLIYYSQIVNDFQKGDIAEGYSVSREKKESFPLTVTSAQKNPTAFYLCASMSGQRNEQFFGPGTRLTVL.

The chain joins TRBV12-3 or TRBV12-4 to TRBJ1-6. The length of the CDR3 is 14 residues. CDR3 residues: CASSQWAGGSPLHF.

The V gene is TRBV12-3 or TRBV12-4, the J gene TRBJ1-5; TCRdb names TRBD1, which stays unverified in the absence of DNA. This CDR3 comprises 14 residues. The CDR3 loop is CASSYDRGGQPQHF.

V and J are TRBV7-3 and TRBJ1-1; TCRdb reports TRBD1, a call that lacks DNA to check it against. CDR1 and CDR2 from the germline V gene are SGHTA and FQGTGA. The CDR3 runs to 15 residues. CDR3 sequence: CASSLYGGGSTEAFF.

V is TRBV12-3 or TRBV12-4 and J is TRBJ1-1. The CDR3 totals 14 residues. The CDR3 region is CASSLWGGNTEAFF.

The chain employs TRBV6-1 and TRBJ1-1. In germline, CDR1 is MNHNS, CDR2 SASEGT. The CDR3 runs 13 residues. This CDR3 reads CAILEHMNTEAFF.

This chain connects TRBV7-4 to TRBJ1-1; the TCRdb call, TRBD1, lacks DNA for checking. Germline CDR1 SGHVT, CDR2 SQSDAQ. The CDR3 sequence is 14 residues long. This chain's CDR3 is CASSLTGLGTEAFF.

The genes are TRBV7-2 and TRBJ2-3. Germline lookup yields CDR1 SGHTA and CDR2 FQGNSA. The CDR3 consists of 16 residues. CDR3 in amino acids: CASSFHPSTFTDTQYF. The full variable domain, rest sourced from reference TRBV7-2 and TRBJ2-3, is GAGVSQSPSNKVTEKGKDVELRCDPISGHTALYWYRQSLGQGLEFLIYFQGNSAPDKSGLPSDRFSAERTGGSVSTLTIQRTQQEDSAVYLCASSFHPSTFTDTQYFGPGTRLTVL.

CDR3 in amino acids: CASSLTGRSYEQYF. This chain uses TRBV5-6 with TRBJ2-7; TCRdb indicates TRBD1, and absent DNA this call remains unverified. Germline values: CDR1 SGHDT, CDR2 YYEEEE. There are 14 residues in the CDR3.

The chain combines TRBV7-9 with TRBJ2-7; TCRdb's D call of TRBD1 is untestable without DNA. CDR1 SEHNR and CDR2 FQNEAQ come from the germline V gene (reference sequence). The CDR3 length is 17 residues. This chain's CDR3 is CASSFYGFRTGGNEQYF.

The rearrangement uses TRBV15 and TRBJ2-7; TCRdb's D call of TRBD1 is untestable without DNA. This CDR3 has 15 residues. In germline, CDR1 is LNHNV, CDR2 YYDKDF (reference sequence). CDR3 loop: CATSRDRTGFFEQYF.

The J gene is TRBJ2-2, the V gene TRBV27; as DNA is missing, the TRBD2 call by TCRdb cannot be tested. Germline-derived CDR1 and CDR2 are MNHEY and SMNVEV (reference sequence). This CDR3 is built from 17 residues. The CDR3 spells CASSLSSGLGDPGELFF.

CDR3 region: CASSVGGHEAGELFF. The chain has TRBV9 and TRBJ2-2; the D call from TCRdb, TRBD1, cannot be confirmed without DNA. The length of the CDR3 is 15 residues. The germline V gene has CDR1 SGDLS and CDR2 YYNGEE.

The chain couples TRBV5-1 to TRBJ1-1; checking the TCRdb D call of TRBD1 is not possible without DNA. In germline, CDR1 is SGHRS, CDR2 YFSETQ. CDR3 size: 13 residues. The CDR3 here is CASTEGSATEAFF.